This is a list of T cell receptor beta chains from one sample in a study of shared clonotypes between healthy human individuals. Libraries were prepared by immunoSEQ multiplex PCR; TCRdb keeps only in-frame clonotypes and omits some of them. Of around 2,100,000 clones detected, less than 95% appear once; the ten largest clones hold 0.9% to 1.5%. Sequencing used naive CD8+ T cells sorted from blood. The receptors come from a man younger than 35 in good health. CDR3s include the opening cysteine and the closing phenylalanine or tryptophan. A D gene is named only where the DNA matches it firmly. Clone size, where shown, is once, few, many, or a class for clones that have expanded.

V gene: TRBV27; clone size: NA; D gene: TRBD1; J gene: TRBJ1-4; CDR3 protein: CASSLGQGAGDEKLFF; CDR3 DNA: TGTGCCAGCAGTTTAGGGCAGGGGGCGGGGGATGAAAAACTGTTTTTT
V gene: TRBV14; clone size: NA; D gene: NA; J gene: TRBJ2-1; CDR3 protein: CASSPIGHEQFF; CDR3 DNA: TGTGCCAGCAGCCCGATAGGCCATGAGCAGTTCTTC
V gene: TRBV5-6; clone size: NA; D gene: TRBD2; J gene: TRBJ2-1; CDR3 protein: CASSYSGTSGGAWNEQFF; CDR3 DNA: TGTGCCAGCAGCTACTCCGGGACTAGCGGGGGGGCCTGGAATGAGCAGTTCTTC
V gene: TRBV15; clone size: NA; D gene: NA; J gene: TRBJ1-3; CDR3 protein: CATSRVPDSGNTIYF; CDR3 DNA: TGTGCCACCAGCAGAGTACCAGACTCTGGAAACACCATATATTTT
V gene: TRBV6-6; clone size: NA; D gene: NA; J gene: TRBJ1-1; CDR3 protein: CASSYSGQGTEAFF; CDR3 DNA: TGTGCCAGCAGTTATTCCGGGCAGGGGACTGAAGCTTTCTTT
V gene: TRBV7-2; clone size: NA; D gene: NA; J gene: TRBJ2-7; CDR3 protein: CASSLYSNYEQYF; CDR3 DNA: TGTGCCAGCAGCTTGTACAGTAACTACGAGCAGTACTTC
V gene: TRBV29-1; clone size: NA; D gene: TRBD1; J gene: TRBJ2-3; CDR3 protein: CSVDSEQGAYTDTQYF; CDR3 DNA: TGCAGCGTTGATTCGGAGCAGGGGGCCTACACAGATACGCAGTATTTT
V gene: TRBV19; clone size: NA; D gene: NA; J gene: TRBJ2-2; CDR3 protein: CASRTVGELFF; CDR3 DNA: TGTGCCAGTAGAACGGTCGGGGAGCTGTTTTTT
V gene: TRBV27; clone size: NA; D gene: NA; J gene: TRBJ1-2; CDR3 protein: CASSLAEVKTEKAYGYTF; CDR3 DNA: TGTGCCAGCAGTTTAGCGGAAGTTAAGACAGAAAAAGCCTATGGCTACACCTTC
V gene: TRBV11-2; clone size: NA; D gene: TRBD1; J gene: TRBJ2-7; CDR3 protein: CASSVGQGAFYEQYF; CDR3 DNA: TGTGCCAGCAGCGTGGGGCAGGGGGCCTTTTACGAGCAGTACTTC
V gene: TRBV5-6; clone size: NA; D gene: NA; J gene: TRBJ2-7; CDR3 protein: CASSLGGFSSYEQYF; CDR3 DNA: TGTGCCAGCAGCTTGGGGGGCTTCAGCTCCTACGAGCAGTACTTC
V gene: TRBV6-1; clone size: NA; D gene: NA; J gene: TRBJ2-5; CDR3 protein: CASSERAWSQEETQYF; CDR3 DNA: TGTGCCAGCAGTGAACGGGCCTGGTCGCAGGAAGAGACCCAGTACTTC
V gene: TRBV7-8; clone size: NA; D gene: NA; J gene: TRBJ2-2; CDR3 protein: CASSLKYSELFF; CDR3 DNA: TGTGCCAGCAGCTTAAAATATTCGGAGCTGTTTTTT
V gene: TRBV7-9; clone size: NA; D gene: TRBD1; J gene: TRBJ1-6; CDR3 protein: CASSPTGSNSPLHF; CDR3 DNA: TGTGCCAGCAGCCCGACAGGGTCCAATTCACCCCTCCACTTT
V gene: TRBV6-5; clone size: NA; D gene: NA; J gene: TRBJ2-7; CDR3 protein: CASQTGYEQYF; CDR3 DNA: TGTGCCAGCCAAACAGGCTACGAGCAGTACTTC
V gene: TRBV7-3; clone size: NA; D gene: TRBD2; J gene: TRBJ2-1; CDR3 protein: CASSLSGGHAYNEQFF; CDR3 DNA: TGTGCCAGCAGCTTGAGCGGGGGCCATGCATACAATGAGCAGTTCTTC
V gene: TRBV6-5; clone size: NA; D gene: NA; J gene: TRBJ2-7; CDR3 protein: CASSYSVSYEQYF; CDR3 DNA: TGTGCCAGCAGTTACTCAGTATCCTACGAGCAGTACTTC
V gene: TRBV13; clone size: NA; D gene: NA; J gene: TRBJ2-5; CDR3 protein: CASSQLTGRAETQYF; CDR3 DNA: TGTGCCAGCAGCCAATTGACAGGGAGGGCGGAGACCCAGTACTTC
V gene: TRBV4-1; clone size: NA; D gene: NA; J gene: TRBJ2-2; CDR3 protein: CASSQVGTPNTGELFF; CDR3 DNA: TGCGCCAGCAGCCAAGTCGGGACACCGAACACCGGGGAGCTGTTTTTT
V gene: TRBV30; clone size: once; D gene: NA; J gene: TRBJ2-1; CDR3 protein: CAWQGQDVDEQFF; CDR3 DNA: TGTGCCTGGCAGGGTCAAGATGTGGATGAGCAGTTCTTC
V gene: TRBV27; clone size: NA; D gene: TRBD2; J gene: TRBJ2-7; CDR3 protein: CASSWGYSGRSSYEQYF; CDR3 DNA: TGTGCCAGCAGTTGGGGGTATAGCGGGAGGAGCTCCTACGAGCAGTACTTC
V gene: TRBV5-4; clone size: NA; D gene: NA; J gene: TRBJ2-3; CDR3 protein: CASSLALGGPDTQYF; CDR3 DNA: TGTGCCAGCAGCTTGGCGCTAGGGGGACCAGATACGCAGTATTTT
V gene: TRBV13; clone size: NA; D gene: TRBD2; J gene: TRBJ2-1; CDR3 protein: CASSLGLADYNEQFF; CDR3 DNA: TGTGCCAGCAGCCTCGGACTAGCGGATTACAATGAGCAGTTCTTC
V gene: TRBV7-9; clone size: NA; D gene: NA; J gene: TRBJ2-7; CDR3 protein: CASSLDTGNYEQYF; CDR3 DNA: TGTGCCAGCAGCTTAGATACAGGGAACTACGAGCAGTACTTC
V gene: TRBV5-4; clone size: NA; D gene: NA; J gene: TRBJ1-1; CDR3 protein: CASSLAGLGAEAFF; CDR3 DNA: TGTGCCAGCAGCTTGGCGGGACTGGGGGCTGAAGCTTTCTTT
V gene: TRBV29-1; clone size: few; D gene: TRBD1; J gene: TRBJ2-1; CDR3 protein: CSVENRGNEQFF; CDR3 DNA: TGCAGCGTTGAAAACAGGGGCAATGAGCAGTTCTTC
V gene: TRBV4-1; clone size: NA; D gene: NA; J gene: TRBJ2-1; CDR3 protein: CASSQGSGYNEQFF; CDR3 DNA: TGCGCCAGCAGCCAAGGTTCCGGATACAATGAGCAGTTCTTC
V gene: TRBV5-1; clone size: NA; D gene: NA; J gene: TRBJ1-4; CDR3 protein: CASRLLGGTNEKLFF; CDR3 DNA: TGCGCCAGCAGACTTTTGGGGGGAACTAATGAAAAACTGTTTTTT
V gene: TRBV4-1; clone size: NA; D gene: NA; J gene: TRBJ2-2; CDR3 protein: CASSPTGLENTGELFF; CDR3 DNA: TGCGCCAGCAGCCCAACAGGATTGGAGAACACCGGGGAGCTGTTTTTT
V gene: TRBV4-3; clone size: NA; D gene: NA; J gene: TRBJ1-2; CDR3 protein: CASSQDFGGYTF; CDR3 DNA: TGCGCCAGCAGCCAAGACTTCGGGGGCTACACCTTC
V gene: TRBV5-1; clone size: NA; D gene: NA; J gene: TRBJ2-7; CDR3 protein: CASSQTGPGEQYF; CDR3 DNA: TGCGCCAGCAGCCAGACGGGCCCGGGCGAGCAGTACTTC
V gene: TRBV27; clone size: NA; D gene: NA; J gene: TRBJ2-3; CDR3 protein: CASSSNQVSTLLVTDTQYF; CDR3 DNA: TGTGCCAGCAGTTCGAACCAAGTCAGTACCCTTCTTGTCACAGATACGCAGTATTTT
V gene: TRBV27; clone size: NA; D gene: NA; J gene: TRBJ2-4; CDR3 protein: CASSLSRAGAKNIQYF; CDR3 DNA: TGTGCCAGCAGTTTATCGAGGGCAGGGGCCAAAAACATTCAGTACTTC
V gene: TRBV9; clone size: NA; D gene: NA; J gene: TRBJ2-3; CDR3 protein: CASSVGLWAVRTDTQYF; CDR3 DNA: TGTGCCAGCAGCGTAGGTTTATGGGCCGTTCGCACAGATACGCAGTATTTT
V gene: TRBV7-9; clone size: NA; D gene: NA; J gene: TRBJ1-1; CDR3 protein: CASSLAWTGNTEAFF; CDR3 DNA: TGTGCCAGCAGCTTAGCCTGGACGGGGAACACTGAAGCTTTCTTT
V gene: TRBV25-1; clone size: NA; D gene: TRBD1; J gene: TRBJ2-7; CDR3 protein: CATSKTGVYEQYF; CDR3 DNA: TGTGCCACTTCGAAAACAGGGGTCTACGAGCAGTACTTC
V gene: TRBV27; clone size: NA; D gene: NA; J gene: TRBJ1-5; CDR3 protein: CASSLRQSNQPQHF; CDR3 DNA: TGTGCCAGCAGTTTACGGCAGAGCAATCAGCCCCAGCATTTT
V gene: TRBV4-1; clone size: few; D gene: NA; J gene: TRBJ2-7; CDR3 protein: CASSPRDNSYEQYF; CDR3 DNA: TGCGCCAGCAGCCCCCGGGACAACTCCTACGAGCAGTACTTC
V gene: TRBV19; clone size: NA; D gene: TRBD1; J gene: TRBJ2-2; CDR3 protein: CASRMDRTNTGELFF; CDR3 DNA: TGTGCCAGTAGGATGGACAGGACGAACACCGGGGAGCTGTTTTTT
V gene: TRBV28; clone size: NA; D gene: TRBD1; J gene: TRBJ1-6; CDR3 protein: CASSLSADRGTPLHF; CDR3 DNA: TGTGCCAGCAGTTTGAGTGCGGACAGGGGGACACCCCTCCACTTT
V gene: TRBV9; clone size: once; D gene: NA; J gene: TRBJ1-2; CDR3 protein: CASSSSLPAGTNYGYTF; CDR3 DNA: TGTGCCAGCAGCTCCTCCCTCCCCGCCGGGACTAACTATGGCTACACCTTC
V gene: TRBV5-1; clone size: NA; D gene: TRBD2; J gene: TRBJ2-3; CDR3 protein: CASSLELAGAPDTQYF; CDR3 DNA: TGCGCCAGCAGCTTGGAGCTAGCGGGGGCCCCAGATACGCAGTATTTT
V gene: TRBV9; clone size: NA; D gene: TRBD2; J gene: TRBJ2-5; CDR3 protein: CASSTRPLAGGETQYF; CDR3 DNA: TGTGCCAGCAGCACCCGCCCTCTAGCGGGGGGAGAGACCCAGTACTTC
V gene: TRBV28; clone size: NA; D gene: NA; J gene: TRBJ1-1; CDR3 protein: CASSWASGAPEAFF; CDR3 DNA: TGTGCCAGCAGTTGGGCCTCAGGGGCTCCTGAAGCTTTCTTT
V gene: TRBV2; clone size: NA; D gene: TRBD2; J gene: TRBJ2-7; CDR3 protein: CASSESGGAYEQYF; CDR3 DNA: TGTGCCAGCAGTGAAAGCGGGGGGGCCTACGAGCAGTACTTC
V gene: TRBV27; clone size: NA; D gene: TRBD2; J gene: TRBJ2-7; CDR3 protein: CASMPGGSSYEQYF; CDR3 DNA: TGTGCCAGCATGCCGGGCGGGAGCTCCTACGAGCAGTACTTC
V gene: TRBV29-1; clone size: NA; D gene: NA; J gene: TRBJ1-1; CDR3 protein: CSVEVPLTGTEAFF; CDR3 DNA: TGCAGCGTTGAAGTTCCCCTTACAGGGACTGAAGCTTTCTTT
V gene: TRBV6-6; clone size: NA; D gene: NA; J gene: TRBJ2-2; CDR3 protein: CASSLVSSVGGELFF; CDR3 DNA: TGTGCCAGCAGCCTGGTCTCGTCTGTTGGGGGGGAGCTGTTTTTT
V gene: TRBV10-3; clone size: NA; D gene: NA; J gene: TRBJ2-3; CDR3 protein: CASAEDPDTQYF; CDR3 DNA: TGTGCCAGCGCCGAGGACCCAGATACGCAGTATTTT
V gene: TRBV7-9; clone size: once; D gene: NA; J gene: TRBJ2-7; CDR3 protein: CASSSGLEAYEQYF; CDR3 DNA: TGTGCCAGCAGCTCTGGACTCGAGGCCTACGAGCAGTACTTC
V gene: TRBV5-1; clone size: NA; D gene: NA; J gene: TRBJ2-5; CDR3 protein: CASSLAPGAYQETQYF; CDR3 DNA: TGCGCCAGCAGCTTGGCCCCAGGGGCGTACCAAGAGACCCAGTACTTC
V gene: TRBV19; clone size: NA; D gene: TRBD1; J gene: TRBJ2-1; CDR3 protein: CASSVTGGEYNEQFF; CDR3 DNA: TGTGCCAGTAGTGTGACAGGGGGCGAGTACAATGAGCAGTTCTTC
V gene: TRBV4-1; clone size: NA; D gene: TRBD1; J gene: TRBJ2-7; CDR3 protein: CASSQGPGQGSLYEQYF; CDR3 DNA: TGCGCCAGCAGCCAAGGCCCGGGACAGGGTTCTCTCTACGAGCAGTACTTC
V gene: TRBV5-6; clone size: NA; D gene: TRBD1; J gene: TRBJ2-7; CDR3 protein: CASSFGQGLEQYF; CDR3 DNA: TGTGCCAGCAGCTTCGGACAGGGTCTCGAGCAGTACTTC
V gene: TRBV6-5; clone size: once; D gene: NA; J gene: TRBJ1-6; CDR3 protein: CASSPGISYNSPLHF; CDR3 DNA: TGTGCCAGCAGTCCAGGGATTTCCTATAATTCACCCCTCCACTTT
V gene: TRBV7-9; clone size: NA; D gene: NA; J gene: TRBJ1-3; CDR3 protein: CASSLDSLKTIYF; CDR3 DNA: TGTGCCAGCAGCTTGGACAGTCTTAAAACCATATATTTT
V gene: TRBV7-9; clone size: once; D gene: NA; J gene: TRBJ1-2; CDR3 protein: CASSLGTQINYGYTF; CDR3 DNA: TGTGCCAGCAGCTTAGGCACACAGATTAACTATGGCTACACCTTC
V gene: TRBV11-2; clone size: once; D gene: NA; J gene: TRBJ2-7; CDR3 protein: CASSFGGLYEQYF; CDR3 DNA: TGTGCCAGCAGCTTTGGGGGCCTGTACGAGCAGTACTTC
V gene: TRBV15; clone size: NA; D gene: TRBD2; J gene: TRBJ2-5; CDR3 protein: CATSRGTSGQETQYF; CDR3 DNA: TGTGCCACCAGCAGAGGCACTAGCGGCCAAGAGACCCAGTACTTC
V gene: TRBV5-6; clone size: NA; D gene: TRBD2; J gene: TRBJ2-3; CDR3 protein: CASSLELAGGTDTQYF; CDR3 DNA: TGTGCCAGCAGCTTGGAACTAGCGGGCGGCACAGATACGCAGTATTTT